This TCR beta chain was sequenced for a study of T cell repertoires in cytomegalovirus infection. There are 16 residues in the CDR3. Trimming stripped 2 bases from V and 4 bases from J, with 14 bases between. TCRdb ran MiXCR on the reads and lists one entry per CDR3 protein. Among roughly 280,000 distinct CDR3 sequences listed, about 20% were seen once. Details on this clonotype: The target antigen is unknown.

The V gene is TRBV12-3 or TRBV12-4, the J gene TRBJ2-2; D remains unclear. The origin of this receptor is a human donor in good health (CMV status not recorded). Some clones in this sample may be carry-over from other donors' samples. The source was cultured PBMCs, collected from culture after CMV antigen stimulation. CDR3 in DNA: TGTGCCAGCAGTTTAAACGGCAGTCCGAGCACCGGGGAGCTGTTTTTT. It is translated as CASSLNGSPSTGELFF.